This TCR beta chain was observed in a study of cytomegalovirus exposure and HLA in healthy donors (dated 2017 in TCRdb). With regard to the full study: An earlier analysis of some 600 of the donors reported 276 Gb of sequence data and around 110 million unique TCR beta sequences obtained from approximately 180 million T cells. Approximately 300 gigabases of sequencing data and around 90 million unique TCR sequences made up an early release that covered fewer than 650 HLA-typed donors. Of the approximately 400 genotyped donors, 65% to 90% fell in the genetic ancestry cluster associated with self-reported Caucasian donors. The study was designed to test whether signatures of past pathogen exposure could be identified by cataloging public T cell receptors. The study used immunosequencing to profile the T cell repertoires of approximately 650 subjects and linked those repertoires to cytomegalovirus serostatus. Besides the first cohort of approximately 710 subjects, a separate validation cohort made up of some 110 different subjects was used. High-throughput TCR immunosequencing, statistical association of individual TCRs with disease status, and machine learning were combined to predict cytomegalovirus infection status. A later analysis re-analyzed previously published TCR beta repertoires from several hundred donors and added high-resolution HLA genotyping to study TCR occurrence patterns. Rather than using new phenotypic data, the later analysis identified candidate immune exposures from TCR beta sequences and from how often those sequences occurred across donors. An earlier analysis of several hundred of the donors applied high-throughput TCR beta sequencing to assess whether each TCR beta V gene segment acted as functional or pseudogenic. Donor age, sex, ethnicity and CMV serostatus were compiled together with the repertoire data. A later genetic analysis used genome-wide SNP genotypes for about three fifths of the roughly 700 donors, treating that subset as a discovery cohort. Every discovery cohort repertoire had been produced on one sequencing platform. HLA typing covered class I and class II loci at four-digit resolution. Typing coverage differed by locus: A, B, C, DRB1 and DQB1 were typed in about 620-630 donors, DQA1 in about 550, DPA1 in some 610, and DPB1 in approximately 450. About five DR-DQ haplotypes were treated as single units for association and clustering because of strong linkage in the cohort. Across 300 to 400 genotyped donors of the cohort, an average of approximately 200,000 unique TCR beta nucleotide sequences per donor were sequenced, and around 20% of those sequences were non-productive. Study-level results and caveats: The sequencing pipeline was judged likely to have produced a cluster of highly shared sequence variants as a technical artifact. Most TCR sequences were observed very rarely across donors, whereas some public TCRs were present in many individuals. In vitro tests confirmed that a few of the cytomegalovirus-associated TCR beta chains recognize cytomegalovirus antigens. Compared with equally common non-associated chains, HLA-associated TCR beta chains in a later analysis were more clonally expanded and had lower generation probabilities. Because HLA typing was missing for some donors at each locus, association tests included only the typed subset. Assigning TCR associations to individual alleles was difficult when HLA alleles, especially DR and DQ, strongly co-occurred. In both the original and validation cohorts, the classifier was reported to diagnose cytomegalovirus status with high specificity and sensitivity. The earlier analysis of nearly 600 of the donors excluded 15 to 20 rarely observed V segments, including chromosome 9 orphons, because counts were too low. Compared with the 666-donor mean, donors in an Asian-associated ancestry cluster had fewer N-insertions in productive TCRs, according to a later genetic analysis. In an earlier analysis of more than 500 of the donors, most TCR beta V segments appeared in productive rearrangements about 87% or about 30% of the time, broadly matching IMGT annotations. The authors suggested that the approach could potentially be generalized to other disease states and immunological phenotypes. In a later analysis, the rate of TCR association differed among HLA loci, with DRB1 alleles having the most associated TCRs and HLA-C alleles having the fewest. An association between a missense DCLRE1C variant and V-gene and J-gene trimming of TCR beta chains was found in a later genetic analysis and replicated in an independent cohort. The cohort was sequenced for TCR beta chains only, and without alpha or paired-chain data the features that could be detected were limited. A further reported finding was that TCR beta sequences accurately predicted the HLA-A and HLA-B alleles for most subjects in the first cohort. According to a later analysis, parvovirus B19, influenza, CMV and Epstein-Barr virus appeared linked to several top co-occurrence clusters. Presence/absence analyses assumed roughly uniform sequencing depth across donors, an assumption that may not hold. At a false discovery rate of 0.05, a later analysis linked roughly 17,000 TCR beta sequences to specific HLA alleles. Some IMGT-functional V segments, including TRBV6-2 and TRBV6-3, could not be distinguished by the 87-base-pair reads and were therefore excluded. The study gave a list of under 200 TCR beta chains associated with cytomegalovirus. Linkage disequilibrium might explain the correlated functional status among segregating V segments, but an unknown experimental factor could not be ruled out. A later analysis found that most CMV-associated TCR beta chains appeared HLA-restricted, with HLA associations seemingly driven largely by CMV exposure. CMV serostatus was the only immune exposure information available for the cohort.

The cohort was made up of under 800 healthy bone marrow donors. All cohort members were sampled while nominally healthy, although unrecorded immune exposures were likely present. The donor was CMV seronegative and belonged to the group of over 300 seronegative cohort members. Each donor provided a peripheral blood sample, and peripheral blood mononuclear cells were used for TCR beta sequencing. The Qiagen DNeasy Blood Extraction Kit was used to extract genomic DNA from the blood cell samples. V was cut back by 0 bases and J by 4 bases, leaving a gap of 12 bases between them. The CDR3 holds 15 amino acids from the cysteine to the phenylalanine. Kept here is only the CDR3 DNA, which spans 45 bases and is read in frame from base 1. Per the germline V gene, MGHRA is the CDR1 and YSYEKL is the CDR2. A word on this clone: Its cognate antigen has yet to be identified. No base quality values were provided; no much bigger clone lies one nucleotide off.

Receptor libraries were prepared by the immunoSEQ multiplex PCR assay. For the multiplex PCR, a mixture combining 60 forward primers for TCR Vbeta segments and 13 reverse primers for TCR Jbeta segments was used. The CDR3 region of rearranged TCR beta genes was amplified from genomic DNA by a multiplex PCR assay. Amplified TCR beta libraries were sequenced as 87-base-pair reads on the Illumina HiSeq System. The paper's processing steps were these. A later analysis counted 75 million to 100 million unique TCR beta chains across the 550 to 700 repertoires, and around 12 million of these chains were shared by at least two donors. Raw reads were error-corrected and collapsed into unique sequences by a nearest-neighbor algorithm in which closely related sequences were merged to remove PCR and sequencing errors. CDR3 sequences were aligned to IMGT reference sequences to assign V, D and J gene segments. For a sequence to be retained, a match of at least six nucleotides to both a V gene segment and a J gene segment was required. A rearrangement counted as productive if the CDR3 had no stop codons and remained in frame with V and J, and every other rearrangement counted as non-productive. CDR3 was defined according to IMGT convention as the region running from the second conserved V-encoded cysteine to the conserved J-encoded phenylalanine. In an earlier analysis of approximately 590 of the donors, sequences lacking an unambiguous match to a single V gene segment were excluded. An earlier analysis of fewer than 750 of the donors classified V segments as functional when productive rearrangements were above 56.7% and as segregating when the standard deviation between donors was above 5%. A statistical classification framework was built for diagnosing cytomegalovirus status from the catalog of TCR beta chain sequences. A later analysis assigned V and J genes by comparing TCR nucleotide sequences with IMGT/GENE-DB human TR gene sequences. Using the TCRdist pipeline, a later analysis assigned CDR3 sequences along with most-parsimonious VDJ recombination scenarios. In a later analysis, every TCR beta chain was defined by the combination of its CDR3 amino acid sequence and its V-gene family, and reads without a unique V-gene family were dropped. A later analysis removed 550 to 700 highly shared, low-generation-probability nucleotide sequences to deal with suspected cross-contamination and a sequencing artifact. In a later analysis, a clonal expansion index was calculated for each public chain from normalized within-repertoire ranks of inferred template counts. Generation probabilities in a later analysis came from a VDJ recombination model fitted to out-of-frame rearrangements, and those results were checked against IGoR. In a later analysis, hypergeometric tests were used to score TCR-TCR, TCR-HLA and TCR-CMV co-occurrence, with a repertoire-size bias correction applied to TCR pairs. To estimate false discovery rates, a later analysis permuted the HLA or CMV assignments 20 times. In a later analysis, co-occurring TCRs were grouped with DBSCAN, and TCRdist sequence similarity was added when clustering was performed within HLA-allele-positive subsets. Repertoires with fewer than 30,000 or more than 120,000 public chains, plus five repertoires with anomalous nucleotide sharing, were excluded from co-occurrence clustering. Entries here come from immuneACCESS through TCRdb and include only in-frame sequences with V and J called. Some clones fail to appear in such tables; in the studies checked, an unresolved V gene covers under half of the shortfall, and the cause of the remainder is unknown. The DNA was the basis for D and trimming; V, J and clone size are from that table. In this sample the table shows under 150,000 clones, around 78% of which occur a single time. Less than 3.5% of the sample goes to the ten largest clones.

Sequencing used PBMCs. The rearranged chain carries TRBV4-1 and TRBJ1-2, with the identity of the D gene unclear. This receptor was obtained from a male donor in good health and CMV-seronegative. The CDR3 protein is CASSQEGTAVYGYTF. The nucleotide sequence is given as TGCGCCAGCAGCCAAGAAGGAACGGCGGTCTATGGCTACACCTTC.